This T cell receptor (beta chain) was observed in a study of cytomegalovirus exposure and HLA in healthy donors. Study-level points and caveats: Three CMV-associated chains proved CMV antigen-specific in vitro.

Notes on this clone: Its specificity is not known.

Primers: 60 Vbeta forward and 13 Jbeta reverse. Assay: immunoSEQ multiplex PCR; the TCRdb copy retains only in-frame clones and omits some. This sample's table reports about 51,000 clones. This clonotype was obtained from a man aged 40-49 years in good health and CMV-seropositive. The sequencing sample was made of PBMCs.

The CDR3 is CASSIGSGNQNIQYF. CDR3 DNA: TGTGCCAGTAGTATCGGCTCGGGAAACCAAAACATTCAGTACTTC. The rearrangement uses TRBV19 and TRBJ2-4; D is possibly TRBD2 (5 bases). The V gene lost 3 bases and the J gene lost 5 bases, with 14 bases spanning the gap. This CDR3 contains 15 residues. Per germline, CDR1 LNHDA and CDR2 SQIVND (reference sequence).